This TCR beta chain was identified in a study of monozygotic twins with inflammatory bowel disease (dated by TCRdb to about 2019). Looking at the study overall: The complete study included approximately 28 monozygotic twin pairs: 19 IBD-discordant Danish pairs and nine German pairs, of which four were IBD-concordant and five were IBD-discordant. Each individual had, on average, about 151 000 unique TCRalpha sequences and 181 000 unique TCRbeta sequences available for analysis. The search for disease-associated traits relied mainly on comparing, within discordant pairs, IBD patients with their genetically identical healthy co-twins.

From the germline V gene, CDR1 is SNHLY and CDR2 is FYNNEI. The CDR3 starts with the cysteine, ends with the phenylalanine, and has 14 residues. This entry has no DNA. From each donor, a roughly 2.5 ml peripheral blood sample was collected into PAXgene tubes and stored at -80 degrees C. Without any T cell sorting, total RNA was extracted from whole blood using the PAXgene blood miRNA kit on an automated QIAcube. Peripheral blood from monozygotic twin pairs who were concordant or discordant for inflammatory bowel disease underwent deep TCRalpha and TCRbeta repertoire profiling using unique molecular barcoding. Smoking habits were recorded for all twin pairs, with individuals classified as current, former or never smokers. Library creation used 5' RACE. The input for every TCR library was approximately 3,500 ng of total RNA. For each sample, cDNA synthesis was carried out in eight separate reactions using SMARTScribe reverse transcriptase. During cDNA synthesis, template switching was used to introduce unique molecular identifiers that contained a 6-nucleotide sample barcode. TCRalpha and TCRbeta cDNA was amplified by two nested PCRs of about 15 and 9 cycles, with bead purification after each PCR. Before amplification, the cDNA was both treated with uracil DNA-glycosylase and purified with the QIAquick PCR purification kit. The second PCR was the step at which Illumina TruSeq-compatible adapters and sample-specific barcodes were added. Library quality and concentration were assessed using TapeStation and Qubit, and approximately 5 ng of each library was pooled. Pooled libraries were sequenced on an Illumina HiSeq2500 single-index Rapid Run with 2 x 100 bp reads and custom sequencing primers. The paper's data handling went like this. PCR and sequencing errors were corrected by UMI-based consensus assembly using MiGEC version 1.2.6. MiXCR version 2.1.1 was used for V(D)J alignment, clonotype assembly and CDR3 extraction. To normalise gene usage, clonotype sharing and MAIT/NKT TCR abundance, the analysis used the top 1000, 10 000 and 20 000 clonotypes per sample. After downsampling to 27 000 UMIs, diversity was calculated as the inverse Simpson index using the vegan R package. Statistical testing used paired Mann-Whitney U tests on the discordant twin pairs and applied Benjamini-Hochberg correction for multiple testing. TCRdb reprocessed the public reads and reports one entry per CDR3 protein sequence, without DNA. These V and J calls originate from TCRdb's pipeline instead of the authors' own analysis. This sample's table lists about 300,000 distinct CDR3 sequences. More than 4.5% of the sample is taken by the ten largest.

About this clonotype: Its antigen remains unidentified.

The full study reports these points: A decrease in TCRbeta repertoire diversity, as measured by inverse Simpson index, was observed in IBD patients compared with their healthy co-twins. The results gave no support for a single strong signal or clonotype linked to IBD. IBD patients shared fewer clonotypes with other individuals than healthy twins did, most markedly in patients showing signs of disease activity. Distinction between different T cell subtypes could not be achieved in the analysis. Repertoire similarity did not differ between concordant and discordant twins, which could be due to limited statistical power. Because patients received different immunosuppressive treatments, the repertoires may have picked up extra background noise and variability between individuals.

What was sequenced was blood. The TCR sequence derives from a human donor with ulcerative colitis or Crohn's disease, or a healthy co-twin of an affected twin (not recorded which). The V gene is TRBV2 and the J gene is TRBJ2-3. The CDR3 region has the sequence CASSTRLAADTQYF.